The TCR beta chain under discussion was sequenced for a study of T cell changes during pregnancy in multiple sclerosis. V was shortened by 0 bases and J by 0 bases, with 14 bases between the two germline ends. Germline CDR1 and CDR2: LNHNV and YYDKDF (reference sequence). The CDR3 loop spans 17 amino acids. The method was immunoSEQ multiplex PCR; TCRdb's version includes in-frame clones alone and lacks a portion of them. Here the sample spans 120,000 or so clones, over 85% being singletons. This receptor was obtained from a female donor with multiple sclerosis, enrolled in a pregnancy study. The J gene is TRBJ1-1, the V gene TRBV15; D is unresolved. Sample: peripheral blood, taken before pregnancy. CDR3 in amino acids: CATSRELNQTMNTEAFF. As DNA, the CDR3 is TGTGCCACCAGCAGAGAGCTCAACCAAACTATGAACACTGAAGCTTTCTTT.